The present T cell receptor beta chain was sequenced within a study of post-analysis software for immune sequencing data. Unique molecular identifiers tagged the TCR beta cDNA libraries. TCRdb re-called the PCR reads through MiXCR, storing one row per CDR3 protein. In the table there are roughly 800,000 distinct CDR3 sequences, roughly 27% of which are singletons. The sample taken for sequencing was blood. The source is a girl aged 10 to 17 with multiple sclerosis.

Here the CDR3 DNA reads TGCAGTGCCGTGGGAGACGGAGCGTACTACGAGCAGTACTTC. This encodes CSAVGDGAYYEQYF. The chain employs TRBV20-1 and TRBJ2-5, with D tentatively TRBD2 (5 bases). TRBJ2-7 explains the end of the DNA better; the J call may be wrong. CDR3 length: 14 amino acids. CDR1 DFQATT and CDR2 SNEGSKA come from the germline V gene (reference sequence).